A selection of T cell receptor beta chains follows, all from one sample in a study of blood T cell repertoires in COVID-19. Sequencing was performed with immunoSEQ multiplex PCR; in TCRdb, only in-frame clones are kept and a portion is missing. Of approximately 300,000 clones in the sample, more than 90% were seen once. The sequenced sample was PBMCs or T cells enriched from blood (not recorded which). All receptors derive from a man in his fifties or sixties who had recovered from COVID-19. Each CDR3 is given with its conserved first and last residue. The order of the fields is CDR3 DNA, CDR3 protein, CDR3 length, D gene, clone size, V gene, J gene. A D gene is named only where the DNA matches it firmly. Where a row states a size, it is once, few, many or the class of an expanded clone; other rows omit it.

CDR3 DNA: TGTGCCAGCAGTGAGGCAGGGCGTAGCAATGAGCAGTTCTTC
CDR3 protein: CASSEAGRSNEQFF
CDR3 length: 14
D gene: -
clone size: -
V gene: TRBV6-1
J gene: TRBJ2-1

CDR3 DNA: TGTGCCAGCAGCCGTTACCGGGACATTTACACCGGGGAGCTGTTTTTT
CDR3 protein: CASSRYRDIYTGELFF
CDR3 length: 16
D gene: -
clone size: -
V gene: TRBV27
J gene: TRBJ2-2

CDR3 DNA: TGTGCCAGCAGGGGACAGGGTTCCTATAATTCACCCCTCCACTTT
CDR3 protein: CASRGQGSYNSPLHF
CDR3 length: 15
D gene: TRBD1
clone size: -
V gene: TRBV28
J gene: TRBJ1-6

CDR3 DNA: TGTGCCAGCAGCTTACAAGGGGCCGGTTCACCCCTCCACTTT
CDR3 protein: CASSLQGAGSPLHF
CDR3 length: 14
D gene: -
clone size: -
V gene: TRBV7-2
J gene: TRBJ1-6

CDR3 DNA: TGTGCCAGCAGCTTAGTGGGCCCCTATGGCTACACCTTC
CDR3 protein: CASSLVGPYGYTF
CDR3 length: 13
D gene: -
clone size: once
V gene: TRBV13
J gene: TRBJ1-2

CDR3 DNA: TGTGCCAGTAGTATCACAGGGGTGGATTCACCCCTCCACTTT
CDR3 protein: CASSITGVDSPLHF
CDR3 length: 14
D gene: TRBD1
clone size: -
V gene: TRBV19
J gene: TRBJ1-6

CDR3 DNA: TGCGCCAGCAGCCCGACAGGGGGTGTTGAAAAACTGTTTTTT
CDR3 protein: CASSPTGGVEKLFF
CDR3 length: 14
D gene: TRBD1
clone size: -
V gene: TRBV5-1
J gene: TRBJ1-4

CDR3 DNA: TGTGCCTGGAGTCTGAGAGCTAGCAATCAGCCCCAGCATTTT
CDR3 protein: CAWSLRASNQPQHF
CDR3 length: 14
D gene: -
clone size: few
V gene: TRBV30
J gene: TRBJ1-5

CDR3 DNA: TGTGCCAGCAGCCAAGAAGGTATCGGGGTTTCTGATGAGCAGTTCTTC
CDR3 protein: CASSQEGIGVSDEQFF
CDR3 length: 16
D gene: -
clone size: -
V gene: TRBV14
J gene: TRBJ2-1

CDR3 DNA: TGTGCCAGCAGTTACGGCCAGGTAGATGGCTACACCTTC
CDR3 protein: CASSYGQVDGYTF
CDR3 length: 13
D gene: -
clone size: -
V gene: TRBV6-5
J gene: TRBJ1-2

CDR3 DNA: TGTGCCAGCAGCCAGAAAGGGGGCAGGGATACGCAGTATTTT
CDR3 protein: CASSQKGGRDTQYF
CDR3 length: 14
D gene: TRBD1
clone size: -
V gene: TRBV3-1/TRBV3-2
J gene: TRBJ2-3

CDR3 DNA: TGTGCCAGCAGTTTATATCTGGGCACAAGCTTCTATGGCTACACCTTC
CDR3 protein: CASSLYLGTSFYGYTF
CDR3 length: 16
D gene: -
clone size: -
V gene: TRBV27
J gene: TRBJ1-2

CDR3 DNA: TGTGCCAGCAGCTCCGGGACAGGGAGGTCTGGCTACACCTTC
CDR3 protein: CASSSGTGRSGYTF
CDR3 length: 14
D gene: TRBD1
clone size: -
V gene: TRBV7-6
J gene: TRBJ1-2

CDR3 DNA: TGCGCCAGCAGCCAAGAATTAGCGGGGGGTCGGGGGACCCAGTACTTC
CDR3 protein: CASSQELAGGRGTQYF
CDR3 length: 16
D gene: TRBD2
clone size: -
V gene: TRBV4-3
J gene: TRBJ2-5

CDR3 DNA: TGCGCCAGCAGCCAAGACTATACGCAGTATTTT
CDR3 protein: CASSQDYTQYF
CDR3 length: 11
D gene: -
clone size: -
V gene: TRBV4-1
J gene: TRBJ2-3

CDR3 DNA: TGTGCCAGCAGCAAAGCCCCTCCCTCCTACGAGCAGTACTTC
CDR3 protein: CASSKAPPSYEQYF
CDR3 length: 14
D gene: -
clone size: -
V gene: TRBV21-1
J gene: TRBJ2-7

CDR3 DNA: TGTGCCAGTAGTGCCAGGGCAGGAGCTTTCTTT
CDR3 protein: CASSARAGAFF
CDR3 length: 11
D gene: -
clone size: -
V gene: TRBV19
J gene: TRBJ1-1

CDR3 DNA: TGTGCCAGCAGTTGGGAGGGGGGACCCTCCTACAATGAGCAGTTCTTC
CDR3 protein: CASSWEGGPSYNEQFF
CDR3 length: 16
D gene: -
clone size: -
V gene: TRBV27
J gene: TRBJ2-1

CDR3 DNA: TGTGCCATCAGTGATAAACAGCTTAACACTGAAGCTTTCTTT
CDR3 protein: CAISDKQLNTEAFF
CDR3 length: 14
D gene: -
clone size: -
V gene: TRBV10-3
J gene: TRBJ1-1

CDR3 DNA: TGTGCCAGCAGACCGGACAGGGTGAACACTGAAGCTTTCTTT
CDR3 protein: CASRPDRVNTEAFF
CDR3 length: 14
D gene: TRBD1
clone size: -
V gene: TRBV2
J gene: TRBJ1-1

CDR3 DNA: TGTGCCAGCAGTCCGGGACAGAGAACTCTTGAAGCTTTCTTT
CDR3 protein: CASSPGQRTLEAFF
CDR3 length: 14
D gene: TRBD1
clone size: -
V gene: TRBV2
J gene: TRBJ1-1

CDR3 DNA: TGTGCCAGCAGCGGGGGGGACTACGGTTCGACATCTAATGAGCAGTTCTTC
CDR3 protein: CASSGGDYGSTSNEQFF
CDR3 length: 17
D gene: TRBD2
clone size: once
V gene: TRBV7-8
J gene: TRBJ2-1

CDR3 DNA: TGTGCCAGCAGTTACTCGATAAGGCGGGGCACTGAAGCTTTCTTT
CDR3 protein: CASSYSIRRGTEAFF
CDR3 length: 15
D gene: -
clone size: once
V gene: TRBV6-5
J gene: TRBJ1-1

CDR3 DNA: TGTGCCAGCACTCGTCGTGAGGCGGGAAACACCATATATTTT
CDR3 protein: CASTRREAGNTIYF
CDR3 length: 14
D gene: -
clone size: -
V gene: TRBV9
J gene: TRBJ1-3

CDR3 DNA: TGTGCCAGCAGCCCTGATCAGCCCCAGCATTTT
CDR3 protein: CASSPDQPQHF
CDR3 length: 11
D gene: -
clone size: -
V gene: TRBV27
J gene: TRBJ1-5

CDR3 DNA: TGTGCCAGCAGCACAGGGGGAGCTAACTATGGCTACACCTTC
CDR3 protein: CASSTGGANYGYTF
CDR3 length: 14
D gene: TRBD1
clone size: -
V gene: TRBV5-4
J gene: TRBJ1-2

CDR3 DNA: TGTGCCAGCAGTTTAGCGGGAGCAGATACGCAGTATTTT
CDR3 protein: CASSLAGADTQYF
CDR3 length: 13
D gene: -
clone size: -
V gene: TRBV12-3/TRBV12-4
J gene: TRBJ2-3

CDR3 DNA: TGTGCCAGCAGCGCCAGGGTTGTGAACACTGAAGCTTTCTTT
CDR3 protein: CASSARVVNTEAFF
CDR3 length: 14
D gene: -
clone size: -
V gene: TRBV11-2
J gene: TRBJ1-1

CDR3 DNA: TGTGCCAGCAGCCCAACCGGGACAGGGAGACCTGGCTACACCTTC
CDR3 protein: CASSPTGTGRPGYTF
CDR3 length: 15
D gene: TRBD1
clone size: -
V gene: TRBV13
J gene: TRBJ1-2

CDR3 DNA: TGTGCCAGCAGTTACTCCGCCGGGACAGGGTATTCACCCCTCCACTTT
CDR3 protein: CASSYSAGTGYSPLHF
CDR3 length: 16
D gene: TRBD1
clone size: few
V gene: TRBV6-2/TRBV6-3
J gene: TRBJ1-6

CDR3 DNA: TGTGCCAGCAGCCAAGATATGCCGGGACAGGGCGGAAAACTGTTTTTT
CDR3 protein: CASSQDMPGQGGKLFF
CDR3 length: 16
D gene: TRBD1
clone size: few
V gene: TRBV4-2
J gene: TRBJ1-4

CDR3 DNA: TGTGCCAGCAGCCCCTCCATGGACTATGGTACGCAGTATTTT
CDR3 protein: CASSPSMDYGTQYF
CDR3 length: 14
D gene: -
clone size: -
V gene: TRBV6-4
J gene: TRBJ2-3

CDR3 DNA: TGCAGCGTCCCTGTTGACACTGAAGCTTTCTTT
CDR3 protein: CSVPVDTEAFF
CDR3 length: 11
D gene: -
clone size: -
V gene: TRBV29-1
J gene: TRBJ1-1

CDR3 DNA: TGTGCCAGCTTTTTCTCCCCGAACACCGGGGAGCTGTTTTTT
CDR3 protein: CASFFSPNTGELFF
CDR3 length: 14
D gene: -
clone size: -
V gene: TRBV6-5
J gene: TRBJ2-2

CDR3 DNA: TGTGCCAGTAGTATAGATGGACAGGGTCCGTATGGCTACACCTTC
CDR3 protein: CASSIDGQGPYGYTF
CDR3 length: 15
D gene: TRBD1
clone size: -
V gene: TRBV19
J gene: TRBJ1-2

CDR3 DNA: TGTGCCAGCAGCTTGGAGCTTGCCAGGGTAAATTATGAGCCCCAGCATTTT
CDR3 protein: CASSLELARVNYEPQHF
CDR3 length: 17
D gene: -
clone size: -
V gene: TRBV5-8
J gene: TRBJ1-5

CDR3 DNA: TGCACCAGCAGCCAAGTCTGCTCCCGGGACAGGGTCGGCTATGGCTACACCTTC
CDR3 protein: CTSSQVCSRDRVGYGYTF
CDR3 length: 18
D gene: -
clone size: few
V gene: TRBV1
J gene: TRBJ1-2

CDR3 DNA: TGTGCCAGCAGCTTAGTACAGGGCCCAGGCGGCGCTTTCTTT
CDR3 protein: CASSLVQGPGGAFF
CDR3 length: 14
D gene: -
clone size: -
V gene: TRBV7-2
J gene: TRBJ1-1

CDR3 DNA: TGTGCCAGTAGTCCCTATAGCAATCAGCCCCAGCATTTT
CDR3 protein: CASSPYSNQPQHF
CDR3 length: 13
D gene: -
clone size: -
V gene: TRBV19
J gene: TRBJ1-5

CDR3 DNA: TGTGCCAGCACTTGGGGGGGCCGCTACAATGAGCAGTTCTTC
CDR3 protein: CASTWGGRYNEQFF
CDR3 length: 14
D gene: -
clone size: -
V gene: TRBV6-5
J gene: TRBJ2-1

CDR3 DNA: TGTGCCAGCAGCTCCGGGGGTAGCGGGAGGCAGACCCAGTACTTC
CDR3 protein: CASSSGGSGRQTQYF
CDR3 length: 15
D gene: TRBD2
clone size: -
V gene: TRBV7-3
J gene: TRBJ2-5

CDR3 DNA: TGTGCCAGTAGAACCCTGGGACTAGCGGGGGGCAACGTGGCAGATACGCAGTATTTT
CDR3 protein: CASRTLGLAGGNVADTQYF
CDR3 length: 19
D gene: TRBD2
clone size: -
V gene: TRBV19
J gene: TRBJ2-3

CDR3 DNA: TGCAGCGTGGAGTTGAGTTCCTCCTACGAGCAGTACTTC
CDR3 protein: CSVELSSSYEQYF
CDR3 length: 13
D gene: -
clone size: -
V gene: TRBV29-1
J gene: TRBJ2-7

CDR3 DNA: TGTGCCTGGAGTGCCGCTACAGGGGACTATGGCTACACCTTC
CDR3 protein: CAWSAATGDYGYTF
CDR3 length: 14
D gene: TRBD1
clone size: -
V gene: TRBV30
J gene: TRBJ1-2

CDR3 DNA: TGTGCCAGCAGCGTAGTGACGGGGGTCGGAGAAGCTTTCTTT
CDR3 protein: CASSVVTGVGEAFF
CDR3 length: 14
D gene: -
clone size: -
V gene: TRBV9
J gene: TRBJ1-1